The T cell receptor beta chain described here comes from a study of blood T cell repertoires in COVID-19. Profiled with immunoSEQ multiplex PCR; TCRdb holds only in-frame clones, not every one. The profile shows some 200,000 clones, about nine tenths of them singletons. The CDR3 contains 17 residues. Germline V gene data show CDR1 as SGHNT and CDR2 as YYREEE (reference sequence). J was trimmed by 5 bases and V by 2 bases; bases with no gene match: 11. This receptor was identified in a woman in her thirties or forties with acute COVID-19. The sequenced material came from PBMCs or T cells enriched from blood (not recorded which). The chain has TRBV5-4 and TRBJ2-7; 12 nucleotides align to TRBD1. CDR3 sequence: CASSFHPRDRGLNEQYF. The CDR3 DNA reads as TGTGCCAGCAGCTTTCACCCCCGGGACAGGGGGCTTAACGAGCAGTACTTC. The full variable domain, in which reference TRBV5-4 and TRBJ2-7 provide the parts outside the CDR3, is ETGVTQSPTHLIKTRGQQVTLRCSSQSGHNTVSWYQQALGQGPQFIFQYYREEENGRGNFPPRFSGLQFPNYSSELNVNALELDDSALYLCASSFHPRDRGLNEQYFGPGTRLTVT.